The 5 T cell receptor beta chains presented below share a single source sample, sequenced in a study of early T cells in non-severe SARS-CoV-2 infection. Via MiXCR, TCRdb re-called the 5' RACE reads, giving one row per CDR3 protein. Among tens of thousands of distinct CDR3 sequences listed, approximately 6% were seen once. The sample taken for sequencing was whole blood. All receptors derive from an adult who was a healthcare worker with PCR-confirmed SARS-CoV-2 infection or an uninfected control (not recorded which).

The chain links TRBV12-3 or TRBV12-4 to TRBJ1-4, with D hard to call. Trimming removed 2 bases at V and 14 bases at J, with 15 bases between. The CDR3 length is 13 residues. Here the CDR3 DNA reads TGTGCCAGCAGTTTACGGGGAACGATACGGCTGTTTTTT. Its translation: CASSLRGTIRLFF.

The gene calls are TRBV7-8 and TRBJ2-7, with D perhaps TRBD1 (6 bases). Germline V lookup: CDR1 SGHVS, CDR2 FQNEAQ. V was pared by 6 bases and J by 2 bases, with 17 bases between. CDR3 length: 15 residues. The CDR3 DNA is TGTGCCAGCAGTCGAACCCCGACAGGAGCCTACGAGCAGTACTTC. Translated: CASSRTPTGAYEQYF.

There are many counts of this clonotype. The chain carries TRBV2 and TRBJ1-1, with a possible D match to TRBD1 (6 bases). The CDR3 covers 15 residues. The ends were cut back, 9 bases at V and 0 bases at J, with 17 bases in the middle. Germline-derived CDR1 and CDR2 are SNHLY and FYNNEI. The CDR3 DNA reads TGTGCCAGGAAATCCAGGACAGCCGTGAACACTGAAGCTTTCTTT. Translation gives CARKSRTAVNTEAFF.

This clonotype was recorded many times. The rearrangement uses TRBV29-1 and TRBJ2-4, with 7 nucleotides matching TRBD1. The ends lost 6 bases at V and 1 base at J; junction bases unmatched: 3. The CDR3 consists of 13 residues. In germline, CDR1 is SQVTM, CDR2 ANQGSEA. CDR3 sequence reads: CSVGQLAKNIQYF. CDR3 in DNA: TGCAGCGTGGGACAGTTGGCCAAAAACATTCAGTACTTC.

This clonotype has a count of ten or more. The chain is built from TRBV13 and TRBJ2-5; 10 nucleotides line up with TRBD1. Germline-derived CDR1 and CDR2 are PRHDT and FYEKMQ (reference sequence). The V segment lost 5 bases and the J segment 4 bases; nucleotides outside the gene matches: 4. CDR3 size: 14 residues. The CDR3 coding sequence is TGTGCCAGCAGCCCCGGACAGGGGGTAGAGACCCAGTACTTC. Protein: CASSPGQGVETQYF.